These 13 T cell receptor beta chains originate from one sample sequenced in a study of T cells after yellow fever vaccination. TCRdb called the 5' RACE reads again in MiXCR, with one record for every CDR3 protein. This table holds 550,000 or so distinct CDR3 sequences, roughly 21% found once. The material was PBMCs, obtained 15 days after the yellow fever booster vaccination. These receptors came from a man under 40 who received the YFV17D yellow fever vaccine.

V is TRBV6-2 or TRBV6-3 and J is TRBJ2-7; a weak D match, TRBD2 (6 bases). In germline, CDR1 is MNHEY, CDR2 SVGEGT. The V end lost 2 bases, the J end lost 1 base, and 15 bases lay between the germline ends. The CDR3 is made up of 16 amino acids. The CDR3 is CASSYVSGLFSYEQYF. The CDR3 coding sequence is TGTGCCAGCAGTTACGTAAGCGGGCTTTTTTCCTACGAGCAGTACTTC.

DNA of the CDR3: TGCGCCAGCAGCCGGAACAGGGGGAATGAGCAGTTCTTC. Translating it yields CASSRNRGNEQFF. The V and J genes are TRBV4-3 and TRBJ2-1; 8 positions agree with TRBD1. Germline-derived CDR1 and CDR2 are LGHNA and YSLEER. The V segment lost 4 bases and the J segment 7 bases; nucleotides outside the gene matches: 3. The CDR3 length is 13 residues.

The CDR3 nucleotides are TGCGCCAGCAGCCACCCTGGGGGGCAAAATGAGCAGTTCTTC. The encoded protein is CASSHPGGQNEQFF. The V call is TRBV5-1, the J call TRBJ2-1, with D possibly being TRBD1 or TRBD2 (6 bases each). Per the germline V gene, CDR1 is SGHRS and CDR2 is YFSETQ. The CDR3 is 14 amino acids. The V gene lost 4 bases and the J gene lost 7 bases, with 15 bases spanning the gap.

The V call is TRBV5-6, the J call TRBJ2-1; D tentatively reads TRBD1 or TRBD2 (6 bases each). Trimming removed 1 base at V and 12 bases at J, with 11 bases between. Germline CDR1 and CDR2: SGHDT and YYEEEE. The CDR3 totals 12 residues. The CDR3 sequence is CASSLFGGGQFF. The CDR3, as DNA: TGTGCCAGCAGCTTGTTCGGAGGGGGGCAGTTCTTC.

In this sample, this clonotype turned up a few times. The chain uses TRBV4-2 and TRBJ1-1; possibly TRBD1 for D (6 bases). V was pared by 0 bases and J by 5 bases, with 16 bases between. The CDR3 has 16 residues. Germline V lookup: CDR1 LGHNA, CDR2 YNFKEQ. CDR3 protein: CASSQDKDRPWTEAFF. DNA of the CDR3: TGTGCCAGCAGCCAAGATAAAGACAGGCCGTGGACTGAAGCTTTCTTT.

A few counts support this clonotype. The rearrangement joins TRBV24-1 to TRBJ2-2, with 7 positions matching TRBD1. The V gene's germline CDR1 is KGHDR and CDR2 SFDVKD. V was pared by 3 bases and J by 3 bases, with 6 bases of the junction left unmatched. CDR3 length: 16 amino acids. The CDR3 DNA is TGTGCCACCAGTGATGTACAGGGGAAGCACACCGGGGAGCTGTTTTTT. As protein: CATSDVQGKHTGELFF.

This clonotype was observed a handful of times. This chain connects TRBV12-3 or TRBV12-4 to TRBJ2-2; D may be TRBD1 or TRBD2 (6 bases each). This CDR3 comprises 15 residues. V lost 0 bases to trimming and J lost 6 bases, with 11 bases between them. For the CDR3, the DNA is TGTGCCAGCAGTTTAGCGCGGAGGGGGTCCGGGGAGCTGTTTTTT. Translating it yields CASSLARRGSGELFF.

This clonotype was picked up a small number of times. The chain carries TRBV4-3 and TRBJ2-3, with TRBD2 identical over 7 bases. The J segment lost 4 bases and the V segment lost 1 base, leaving 8 bases of the junction unmatched. CDR1 is LGHNA and CDR2 is YSLEER in the germline V gene. The CDR3 covers 16 residues. The CDR3 nucleotides read TGCGCCAGCAGCCAAGGGACTGGGAGGGTATCAGATACGCAGTATTTT. Its translation is CASSQGTGRVSDTQYF.

This clonotype showed up just a few times. J is TRBJ2-3 and V is TRBV28; tentatively, D is TRBD1 (5 bases). Germline loops: CDR1 MDHEN, CDR2 SYDVKM. With 6 bases removed from V and 0 bases from J, the gap between germline ends came to 10 bases. The CDR3 is 14 residues long. The CDR3 DNA reads TGTGCCAGCAGCCAGACAGCTAGCACAGATACGCAGTATTTT. Its protein is CASSQTASTDTQYF.

This clonotype was observed a few times. The V call is TRBV15, the J call TRBJ2-7; 10 bases agree with TRBD1. V trimming: 1 base; J trimming: 6 bases; junction bases outside the gene matches: 6. This CDR3 has 15 residues. Germline V CDR1 and CDR2: LNHNV, YYDKDF (reference sequence). CDR3 sequence reads: CATSRGGTGVLEQYF. Here the CDR3 DNA reads TGTGCCACCAGCAGAGGGGGGACAGGGGTGCTCGAGCAGTACTTC.

The chain couples TRBV20-1 to TRBJ2-1; 16 bases match TRBD2. Germline CDR1 DFQATT, CDR2 SNEGSKA (reference sequence). V shed 3 bases, J shed 0 bases, and the junction held 2 bases outside the gene matches. The CDR3 runs to 17 residues. In nucleotides, the CDR3 is TGCAGTGCTAGGGGACTAGCGGGAGGGAGCTCCTACAATGAGCAGTTCTTC. Protein: CSARGLAGGSSYNEQFF.

This clonotype was counted a few times. This chain links TRBV14 with TRBJ2-3, with 7 bases aligning to TRBD1. V lost 4 bases to trimming and J lost 6 bases; unmatched junction nucleotides: 10. The germline V gene has CDR1 SGHDN and CDR2 FVKESK. This CDR3 has 15 residues. CDR3 region: CASSPGTASWDTQYF. The CDR3 bases are TGTGCCAGCAGCCCTGGGACAGCGTCTTGGGATACGCAGTATTTT. Looking up the rest from reference TRBV14 and TRBJ2-3 gives the full variable domain: EAGVTQFPSHSVIEKGQTVTLRCDPISGHDNLYWYRRVMGKEIKFLLHFVKESKQDESGMPNNRFLAERTGGTYSTLKVQPAELEDSGVYFCASSPGTASWDTQYFGPGTRLTVL.

The chain has TRBV4-3 and TRBJ2-1; TRBD2 matches at 8 bases. The trim removed 2 bases at V and 12 bases at J, leaving 9 bases unmatched. Per germline, CDR1 LGHNA and CDR2 YSLEER. The CDR3 covers 14 residues. The CDR3 DNA is TGCGCCAGCAGCCAACACAAGCGGGAGAGGGTGCAGTTCTTC. Protein sequence: CASSQHKRERVQFF.